This T cell receptor (beta chain) was captured by sequencing in a study of blood T cell repertoires in COVID-19. Study information: The United States, Italy and Spain were the sources of the acute and convalescent COVID-19 samples. The cDNA or gDNA used as material had been derived from T cells, B-cell-depleted T cells, or PBMCs.

TCRdb's copy holds only in-frame clones and misses some; the assay was immunoSEQ multiplex PCR. The profile shows about 150,000 clones, 75% to 90% of them singletons. J gave up 3 bases and V 6 bases, and 4 bases lay outside the gene matches. The germline V gene has CDR1 SNHLY and CDR2 FYNNEI. The CDR3 sequence is 13 residues long. Sequencing was performed on peripheral blood. The receptor comes from a woman in her sixties with active COVID-19. The chain is built from TRBV2 and TRBJ1-1; TRBD1 aligns across 7 bases. In nucleotides, the CDR3 is TGTGCCAGCAGGGTCGGACAGGACACTGAAGCTTTCTTT. It yields the protein CASRVGQDTEAFF. The whole variable domain, filled in from reference TRBV2 and TRBJ1-1, reads EPEVTQTPSHQVTQMGQEVILRCVPISNHLYFYWYRQILGQKVEFLVSFYNNEISEKSEIFDDQFSVERPDGSNFTLKIRSTKLEDSAMYFCASRVGQDTEAFFGQGTRLTVV.